This TCR beta chain was recorded in a study of blood T cell repertoires in COVID-19. Libraries were prepared by immunoSEQ multiplex PCR; TCRdb keeps only in-frame clonotypes and omits some of them. The profile covers around 140,000 clones, with just over 85% appearing a single time and 7.5% to 8.5% taken by the ten largest. V trimming: 4 bases; J trimming: 0 bases; junction bases outside the gene matches: 6. Germline V gene sequence: CDR1 SGHVS, CDR2 FQNEAQ. The CDR3 has 15 amino acids. The sequenced sample was peripheral blood. The TCR sequence derives from a woman aged 60-70 years with acute or convalescent COVID-19. The chain links TRBV7-8 to TRBJ2-7; 7 bases are shared with TRBD2. This CDR3 is CASSSRETSSYEQYF. Written as DNA, the CDR3 is TGTGCCAGCAGCTCGCGGGAGACTAGCTCCTACGAGCAGTACTTC.